The 8 T cell receptor beta chains in this list originate from one sample, sequenced in a study of shared clonotypes between healthy human individuals. Here immunoSEQ multiplex PCR was the method, and the copy in TCRdb shows in-frame clones only, minus some. The data hold about 2.1 million clones, with around 93% observed a single time. In the naive CD8 group, cells lacked CD45RO and were positively selected for CCR7, so terminally differentiated effector memory CD45RA+ cells were left out. Input material: naive CD8+ T cells from PBMCs. The receptors shown here come from a man younger than 35 in good health. Some clones in this sample may be carry-over from other donors' samples.

The chain couples TRBV7-6 to TRBJ1-1, with TRBD1 matching over 10 bases. V lost 3 bases to trimming and J lost 1 base; unmatched junction nucleotides: 2. Germline V gives CDR1 SGHVS, CDR2 FNYEAQ. The CDR3 covers 15 residues. The CDR3 DNA reads as TGTGCCAGCAGCTTGGGGACAGGGGCGAACACTGAAGCTTTCTTT. Translating gives CASSLGTGANTEAFF.

This chain links TRBV2 with TRBJ2-1; D is ambiguous. CDR1 is SNHLY, CDR2 FYNNEI, per germline. The CDR3 covers 14 residues. V dropped 10 bases and J dropped 2 bases, with 15 bases sitting between them. The DNA for the CDR3 is TGTGCCAACAAGATTGGGGTGGCCTACAATGAGCAGTTCTTC. As protein: CANKIGVAYNEQFF.

V and J are TRBV27 and TRBJ2-7, with 13 nucleotides matching TRBD2. The germline V gene has CDR1 MNHEY and CDR2 SMNVEV (reference sequence). The CDR3 is 17 amino acids. Germline trimming cut 3 bases from V and 3 bases from J; bases unmatched to any gene: 8. The CDR3 sequence is CASSFLLAGGPFYEQYF. CDR3 in DNA: TGTGCCAGCAGTTTCTTACTAGCGGGAGGGCCCTTCTACGAGCAGTACTTC.

The count of this clone is one. The rearrangement joins TRBV30 to TRBJ1-5; D unresolved. The germline V gene has CDR1 GTSNPN and CDR2 SVGIG (reference sequence). Between the trimmed V and J ends, which lost 4 bases and 0 bases, there was a span of 10 bases. This CDR3 has 14 residues. In DNA, the CDR3 is TGTGCCTGGACTCAAGGGATTAGCAATCAGCCCCAGCATTTT. As protein: CAWTQGISNQPQHF.

This clone was recorded only once. V is TRBV21-1 and J is TRBJ1-4; the table calls TRBD1, which could not be checked here. TRBV21-1 is deemed a pseudogene. This CDR3 has 15 residues. The CDR3 DNA sequence: TGTGCCAGCAGCAAAGCCAGGGGAACTAATGAAAAACTGTTTTTT. This codes for CASSKARGTNEKLFF.

This clone was counted between two and nine times. The chain combines TRBV6-1 with TRBJ1-4; D is uncertain. The CDR3 consists of 11 residues. V lost 6 bases and J lost 4, with 3 bases in between. The germline V gene encodes CDR1 MNHNS and CDR2 SASEGT. CDR3 DNA: TGTGCCAGCAGAGGTAATGAAAAACTGTTTTTT. Translating it yields CASRGNEKLFF.

A word on this clone: The same CDR3 arises from other DNA sequences in this sample as well. The V and J genes are TRBV27 and TRBJ2-1, with 12 bases aligning to TRBD2. With 6 bases clipped from V and 7 bases from J, the junction kept 4 bases outside the gene matches. The CDR3 totals 14 residues. The germline gives CDR1 MNHEY, CDR2 SMNVEV (reference sequence). CDR3 coding DNA: TGTGCCAGCAGGCTAGCGGGAGGGCCGAATGAGCAGTTCTTC. Its translation: CASRLAGGPNEQFF.

The V and J genes are TRBV29-1 and TRBJ1-2; possible D gene TRBD1, 5 bases. V was pared by 3 bases and J by 3 bases, with 17 bases between. The CDR3 is 15 amino acids. Germline lookup yields CDR1 SQVTM and CDR2 ANQGSEA. CDR3 sequence reads: CSVDVGEMAHYGYTF. The CDR3, as DNA: TGCAGCGTTGATGTGGGGGAAATGGCCCACTATGGCTACACCTTC.